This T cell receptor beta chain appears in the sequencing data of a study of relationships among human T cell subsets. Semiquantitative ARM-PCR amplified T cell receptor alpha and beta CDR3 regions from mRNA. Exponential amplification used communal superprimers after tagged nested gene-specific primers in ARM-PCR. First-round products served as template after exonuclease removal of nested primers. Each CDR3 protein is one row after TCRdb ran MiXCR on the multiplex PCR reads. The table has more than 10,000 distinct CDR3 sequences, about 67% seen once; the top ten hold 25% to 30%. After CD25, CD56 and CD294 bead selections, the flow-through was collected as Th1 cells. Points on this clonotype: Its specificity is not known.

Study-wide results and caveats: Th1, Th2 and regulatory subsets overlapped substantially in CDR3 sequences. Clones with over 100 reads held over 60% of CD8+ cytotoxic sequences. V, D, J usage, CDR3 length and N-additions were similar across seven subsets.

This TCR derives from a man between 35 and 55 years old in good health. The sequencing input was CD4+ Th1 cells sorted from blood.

CDR3 sequence reads: CASSLRNRDDIQYF. CDR3 DNA sequence: TGTGCCAGCAGCCTCCGGAACAGGGACGACATTCAGTACTTC. The genes are TRBV5-5 and TRBJ2-4, with TRBD1 as a possible D gene (6 bases). The CDR3 is 14 amino acids. Trimming stripped 4 bases from V and 8 bases from J, with 16 bases between. Germline V CDR1 and CDR2: SGHKS, YYEKEE (reference sequence).